This T cell receptor (beta chain) was documented in a study of CD8 T cells in Susac syndrome. Study-wide findings and caveats: The authors acknowledged that the study's TCR sequencing and HLA analysis involved relatively few individuals. There were 15 to 20 Susac-specific public clones in total CD8+ repertoires and about 5 in CD8+ TEMRA repertoires.

The authors reverse transcribed 0.5 to 1 ug RNA with random hexamers. TCR beta CDR3 was amplified by immunoSEQ multiplex PCR. This amplification extended across 54 Vbeta and 13 Jbeta segments. In TCRdb, the immunoSEQ multiplex PCR reads were re-called with MiXCR into one record per CDR3 protein. Among 100,000 to 150,000 distinct CDR3 sequences, around 95% were seen once, and the ten largest hold approximately 0.2%. CDR3 size: 17 residues. V shed 5 bases and J 1 base; nucleotides not matched to a gene: 7. As for this clonotype: Its antigen is unidentified.

Sequenced material: CD8+ T cells from PBMCs. The receptor was isolated from a human donor with Susac syndrome. V is TRBV12-3 or TRBV12-4 and J is TRBJ2-3; TRBD2 aligns across 12 bases. Here the CDR3 DNA reads TGTGCCAGCAGTCCTCCGACTAGCGGGGGAGGCACAGATACGCAGTATTTT. Translation gives CASSPPTSGGGTDTQYF.